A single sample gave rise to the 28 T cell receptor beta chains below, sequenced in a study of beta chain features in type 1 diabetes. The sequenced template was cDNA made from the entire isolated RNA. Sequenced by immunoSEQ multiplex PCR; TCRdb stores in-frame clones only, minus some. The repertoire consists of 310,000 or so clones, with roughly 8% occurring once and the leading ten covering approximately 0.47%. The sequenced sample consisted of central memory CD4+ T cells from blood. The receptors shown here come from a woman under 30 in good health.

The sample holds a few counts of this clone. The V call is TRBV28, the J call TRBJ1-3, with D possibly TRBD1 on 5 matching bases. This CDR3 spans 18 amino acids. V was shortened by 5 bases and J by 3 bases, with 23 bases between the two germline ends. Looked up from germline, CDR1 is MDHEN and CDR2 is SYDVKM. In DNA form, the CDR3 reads TGTGCCAGCAGTGGAACCGCCGGGACTCCCGCCCGTGGAAACACCATATATTTT. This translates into CASSGTAGTPARGNTIYF.

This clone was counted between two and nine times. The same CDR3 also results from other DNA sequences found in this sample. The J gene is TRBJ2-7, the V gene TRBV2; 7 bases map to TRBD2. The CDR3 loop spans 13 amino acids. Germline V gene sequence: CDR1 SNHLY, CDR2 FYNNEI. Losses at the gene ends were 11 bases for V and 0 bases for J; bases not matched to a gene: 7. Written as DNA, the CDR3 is TGTGCCTCAAGGGGCGGGAGCTCCTACGAGCAGTACTTC. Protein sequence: CASRGGSSYEQYF.

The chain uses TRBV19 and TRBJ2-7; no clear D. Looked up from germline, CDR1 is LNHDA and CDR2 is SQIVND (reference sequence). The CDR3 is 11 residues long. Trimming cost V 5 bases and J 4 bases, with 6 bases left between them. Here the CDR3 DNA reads TGTGCCAGTAGTCTTATATACGAGCAGTACTTC. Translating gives CASSLIYEQYF. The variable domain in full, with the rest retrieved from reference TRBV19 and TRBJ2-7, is DGGITQSPKYLFRKEGQNVTLSCEQNLNHDAMYWYRQDPGQGLRLIYYSQIVNDFQKGDIAEGYSVSREKKESFPLTVTSAQKNPTAFYLCASSLIYEQYFGPGTRLTVT.

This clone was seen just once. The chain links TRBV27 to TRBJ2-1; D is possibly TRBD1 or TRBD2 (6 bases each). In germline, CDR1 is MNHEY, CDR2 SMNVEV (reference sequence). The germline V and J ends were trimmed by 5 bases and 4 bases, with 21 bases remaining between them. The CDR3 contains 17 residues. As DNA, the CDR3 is TGTGCCAGCAGTCCTTGGGCCCGACTAGGGGGGTACAATGAGCAGTTCTTC. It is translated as CASSPWARLGGYNEQFF.

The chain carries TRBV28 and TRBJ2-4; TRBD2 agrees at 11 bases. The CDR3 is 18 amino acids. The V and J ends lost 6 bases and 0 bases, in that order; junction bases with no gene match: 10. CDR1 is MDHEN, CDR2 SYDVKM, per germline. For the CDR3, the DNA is TGTGCCAGCAGATTAGCGGGAGGGAGGGTCGGAGCCAAAAACATTCAGTACTTC. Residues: CASRLAGGRVGAKNIQYF.

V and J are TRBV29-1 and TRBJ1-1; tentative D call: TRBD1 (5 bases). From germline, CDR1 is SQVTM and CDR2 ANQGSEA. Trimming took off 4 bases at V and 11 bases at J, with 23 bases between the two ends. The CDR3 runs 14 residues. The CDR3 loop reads CSVVNVRRGAGAFF. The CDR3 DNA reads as TGCAGCGTTGTGAATGTTCGGAGGGGAGCAGGGGCTTTCTTT.

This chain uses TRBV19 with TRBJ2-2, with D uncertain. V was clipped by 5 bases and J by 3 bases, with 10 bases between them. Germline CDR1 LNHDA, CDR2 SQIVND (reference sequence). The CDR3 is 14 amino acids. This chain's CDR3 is CASSAGPHTGELFF. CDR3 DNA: TGTGCCAGTAGTGCCGGGCCCCACACCGGGGAGCTGTTTTTT.

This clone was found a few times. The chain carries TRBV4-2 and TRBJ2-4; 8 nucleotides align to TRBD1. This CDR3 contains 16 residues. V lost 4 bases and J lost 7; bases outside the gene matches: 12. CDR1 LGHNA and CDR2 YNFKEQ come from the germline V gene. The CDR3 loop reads CASSPKFGQGMNIQYF. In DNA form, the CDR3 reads TGTGCCAGCAGCCCAAAGTTCGGACAGGGCATGAACATTCAGTACTTC.

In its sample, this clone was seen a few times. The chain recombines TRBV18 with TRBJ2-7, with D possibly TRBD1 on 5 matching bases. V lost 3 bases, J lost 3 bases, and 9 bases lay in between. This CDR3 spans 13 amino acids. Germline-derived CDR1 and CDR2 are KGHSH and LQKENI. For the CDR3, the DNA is TGTGCCAGCTCACCCCCAGGGTACTACGAGCAGTACTTC. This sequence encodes CASSPPGYYEQYF.

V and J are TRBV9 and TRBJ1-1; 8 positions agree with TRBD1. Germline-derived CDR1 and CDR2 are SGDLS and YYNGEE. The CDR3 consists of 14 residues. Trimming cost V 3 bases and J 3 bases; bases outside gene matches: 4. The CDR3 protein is CASSAQGDDTEAFF. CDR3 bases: TGTGCCAGCAGCGCACAGGGGGACGACACTGAAGCTTTCTTT.

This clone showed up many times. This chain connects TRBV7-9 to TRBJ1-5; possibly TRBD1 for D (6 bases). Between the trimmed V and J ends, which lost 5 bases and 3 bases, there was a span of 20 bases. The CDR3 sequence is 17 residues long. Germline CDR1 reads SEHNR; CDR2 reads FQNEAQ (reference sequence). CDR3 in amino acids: CASSPSAEQGVNQPQHF. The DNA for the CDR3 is TGTGCCAGCAGCCCGAGCGCCGAACAGGGAGTCAATCAGCCCCAGCATTTT.

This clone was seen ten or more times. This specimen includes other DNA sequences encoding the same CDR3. CDR3: CASSLAGSYEQYF. Written as DNA, the CDR3 is TGTGCCAGCAGCTTAGCAGGCTCCTACGAGCAGTACTTC. The V gene is TRBV7-9, the J gene TRBJ2-7; D uncertain. CDR3 length equals 13 residues. V was cut by 0 bases and J by 0 bases, with 3 bases left in between. The germline V gene encodes CDR1 SEHNR and CDR2 FQNEAQ (reference sequence).

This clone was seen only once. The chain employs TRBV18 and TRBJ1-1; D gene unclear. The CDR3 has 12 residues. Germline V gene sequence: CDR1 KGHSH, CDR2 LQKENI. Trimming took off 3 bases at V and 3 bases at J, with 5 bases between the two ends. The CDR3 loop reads CASSPPDTEAFF. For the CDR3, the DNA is TGTGCCAGCTCACCCCCGGACACTGAAGCTTTCTTT. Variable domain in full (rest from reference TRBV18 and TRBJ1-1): NAGVMQNPRHLVRRRGQEARLRCSPMKGHSHVYWYRQLPEEGLKFMVYLQKENIIDESGMPKERFSAEFPKEGPSILRIQQVVRGDSAAYFCASSPPDTEAFFGQGTRLTVV.

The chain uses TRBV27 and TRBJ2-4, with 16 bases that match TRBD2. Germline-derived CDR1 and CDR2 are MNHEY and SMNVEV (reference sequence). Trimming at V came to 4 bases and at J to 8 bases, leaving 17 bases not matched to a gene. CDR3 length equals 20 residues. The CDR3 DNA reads TGTGCCAGCAGTTGGGGAGGCGGGACTAGCGGGAGGGCCCTTTGGGACATTCAGTACTTC. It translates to CASSWGGGTSGRALWDIQYF.

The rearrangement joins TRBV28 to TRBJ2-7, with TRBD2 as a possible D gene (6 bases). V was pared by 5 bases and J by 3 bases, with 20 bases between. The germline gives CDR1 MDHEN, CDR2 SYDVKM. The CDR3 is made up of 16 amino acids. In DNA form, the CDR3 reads TGTGCCAGCAGTATCACGATCGGTGCGGGAAGCTACGAGCAGTACTTC. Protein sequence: CASSITIGAGSYEQYF.

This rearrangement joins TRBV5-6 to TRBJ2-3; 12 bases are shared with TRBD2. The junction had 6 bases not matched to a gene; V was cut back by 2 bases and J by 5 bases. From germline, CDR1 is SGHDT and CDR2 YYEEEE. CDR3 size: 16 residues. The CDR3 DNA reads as TGTGCCAGCAGCTTTCTAGCGGGAGGGCAGGTAGATACGCAGTATTTT. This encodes CASSFLAGGQVDTQYF.

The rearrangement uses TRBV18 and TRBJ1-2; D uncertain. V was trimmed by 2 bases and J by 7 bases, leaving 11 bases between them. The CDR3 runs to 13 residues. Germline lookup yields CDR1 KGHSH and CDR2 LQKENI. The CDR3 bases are TGTGCCAGCTCACCAATGGACCTGGGTGGCTACACCTTC. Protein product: CASSPMDLGGYTF.

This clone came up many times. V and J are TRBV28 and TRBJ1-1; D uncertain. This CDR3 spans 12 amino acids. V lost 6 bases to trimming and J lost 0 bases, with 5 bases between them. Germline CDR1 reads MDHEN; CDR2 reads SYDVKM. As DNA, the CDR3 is TGTGCCAGCAGGACTTTGAACACTGAAGCTTTCTTT. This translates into CASRTLNTEAFF.

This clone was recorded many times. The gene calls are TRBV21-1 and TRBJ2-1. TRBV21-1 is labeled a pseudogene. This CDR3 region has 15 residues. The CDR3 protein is CASSLRPNPTCDLFF. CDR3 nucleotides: TGTGCCAGCAGCCTACGCCCTAACCCGACCTGTGACCTGTTCTTC.

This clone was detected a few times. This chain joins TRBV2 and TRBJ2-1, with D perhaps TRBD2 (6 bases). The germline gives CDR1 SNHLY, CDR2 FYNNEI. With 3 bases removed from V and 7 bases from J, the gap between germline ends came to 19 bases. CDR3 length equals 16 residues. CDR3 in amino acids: CASSDVSSVYGNEQFF. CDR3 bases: TGTGCCAGCAGTGATGTGTCTAGCGTCTATGGAAATGAGCAGTTCTTC. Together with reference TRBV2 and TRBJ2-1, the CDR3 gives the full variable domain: EPEVTQTPSHQVTQMGQEVILRCVPISNHLYFYWYRQILGQKVEFLVSFYNNEISEKSEIFDDQFSVERPDGSNFTLKIRSTKLEDSAMYFCASSDVSSVYGNEQFFGPGTRLTVL.

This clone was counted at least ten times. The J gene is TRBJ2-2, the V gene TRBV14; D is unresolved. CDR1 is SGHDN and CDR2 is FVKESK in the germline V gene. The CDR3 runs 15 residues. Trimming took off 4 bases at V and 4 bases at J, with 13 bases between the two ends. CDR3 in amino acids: CASSPRRAITGELFF. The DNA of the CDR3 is TGTGCCAGCAGCCCACGACGGGCGATCACCGGGGAGCTGTTTTTT. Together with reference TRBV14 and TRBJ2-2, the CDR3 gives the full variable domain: EAGVTQFPSHSVIEKGQTVTLRCDPISGHDNLYWYRRVMGKEIKFLLHFVKESKQDESGMPNNRFLAERTGGTYSTLKVQPAELEDSGVYFCASSPRRAITGELFFGEGSRLTVL.

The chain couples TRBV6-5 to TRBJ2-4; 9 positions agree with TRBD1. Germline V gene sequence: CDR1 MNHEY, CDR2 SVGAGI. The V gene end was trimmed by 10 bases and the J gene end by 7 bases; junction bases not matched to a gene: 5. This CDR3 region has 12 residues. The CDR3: CAIMGQGNIQYF. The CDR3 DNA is TGTGCCATCATGGGACAGGGCAACATTCAGTACTTC.

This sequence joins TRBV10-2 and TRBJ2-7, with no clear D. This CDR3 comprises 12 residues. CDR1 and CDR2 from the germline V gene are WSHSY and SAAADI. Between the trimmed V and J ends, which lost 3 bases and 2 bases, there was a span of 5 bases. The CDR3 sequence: CASSEGPYEQYF. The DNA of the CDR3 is TGCGCCAGCAGTGAAGGGCCCTACGAGCAGTACTTC.

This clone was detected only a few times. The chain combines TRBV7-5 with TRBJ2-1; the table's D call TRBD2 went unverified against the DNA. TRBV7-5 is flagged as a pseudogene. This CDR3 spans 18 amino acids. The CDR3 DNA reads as TGTGCCAGAAGCCCAAAGACTAGCGGGAGGGCGATCGTCAATGAGCAGTTCTTC. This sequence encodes CARSPKTSGRAIVNEQFF.

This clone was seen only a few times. CDR3 sequence reads: CASSIKRGLTTGELFF. The DNA of the CDR3 is TGTGCCAGTAGTATTAAGAGAGGTCTTACCACCGGGGAGCTGTTTTTT. V gene TRBV19 combines with J gene TRBJ2-2; the D is unclear. Germline assignment: CDR1 LNHDA and CDR2 SQIVND (reference sequence). This CDR3 has 16 residues. Between the trimmed V and J ends, which lost 3 bases and 4 bases, there was a span of 15 bases.

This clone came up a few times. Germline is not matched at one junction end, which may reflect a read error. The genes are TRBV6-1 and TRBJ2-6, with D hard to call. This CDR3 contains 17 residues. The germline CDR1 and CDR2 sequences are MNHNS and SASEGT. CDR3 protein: CAISESGRSSGANVLTF. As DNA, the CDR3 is TGTGCCATCAGTGAGTCAGGACGGAGCTCTGGGGCCAACGTCCTGACTTTC.

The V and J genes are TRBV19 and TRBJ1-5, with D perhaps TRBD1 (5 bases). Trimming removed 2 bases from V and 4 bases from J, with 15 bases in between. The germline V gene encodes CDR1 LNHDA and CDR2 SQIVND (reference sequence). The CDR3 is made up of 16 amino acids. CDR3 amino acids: CASSITGIRGNQPQHF. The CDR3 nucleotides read TGTGCCAGTAGTATAACGGGGATTCGGGGGAATCAGCCCCAGCATTTT.

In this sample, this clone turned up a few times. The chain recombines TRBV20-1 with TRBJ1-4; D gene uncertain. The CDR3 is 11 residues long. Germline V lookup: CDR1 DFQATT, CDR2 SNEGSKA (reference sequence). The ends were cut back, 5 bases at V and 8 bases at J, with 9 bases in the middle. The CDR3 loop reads CSAQSGEKLFF. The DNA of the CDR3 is TGCAGTGCTCAAAGCGGGGAAAAACTGTTTTTT.